This T cell receptor beta chain was captured by sequencing in a study of identifying expanded T cells in peripheral blood. General study results and limits: Differentially abundant clones: about 1.1 between replicates, 16.4 at approximately two weeks, 18 to 20 at four.

Notes on this clone: Its antigen is still unknown.

Using immunoSEQ multiplex PCR, the repertoire was profiled, and TCRdb retains in-frame clones only, with some absent. The sample records some 91,000 clones, 88% being singletons. The germline V gene has CDR1 ENHRY and CDR2 SYGVKD. The CDR3 consists of 13 residues. Trimming left V 7 bases short and J 1 base short, with 10 bases between. This receptor was identified in a person between 18 and 75 years old in good health. The chain couples TRBV10-3 to TRBJ1-1, with D unclear. The sequencing input was blood. This chain's CDR3 is CAITRTQNTEAFF. The CDR3 DNA follows: TGTGCCATCACTAGGACGCAGAACACTGAAGCTTTCTTT.